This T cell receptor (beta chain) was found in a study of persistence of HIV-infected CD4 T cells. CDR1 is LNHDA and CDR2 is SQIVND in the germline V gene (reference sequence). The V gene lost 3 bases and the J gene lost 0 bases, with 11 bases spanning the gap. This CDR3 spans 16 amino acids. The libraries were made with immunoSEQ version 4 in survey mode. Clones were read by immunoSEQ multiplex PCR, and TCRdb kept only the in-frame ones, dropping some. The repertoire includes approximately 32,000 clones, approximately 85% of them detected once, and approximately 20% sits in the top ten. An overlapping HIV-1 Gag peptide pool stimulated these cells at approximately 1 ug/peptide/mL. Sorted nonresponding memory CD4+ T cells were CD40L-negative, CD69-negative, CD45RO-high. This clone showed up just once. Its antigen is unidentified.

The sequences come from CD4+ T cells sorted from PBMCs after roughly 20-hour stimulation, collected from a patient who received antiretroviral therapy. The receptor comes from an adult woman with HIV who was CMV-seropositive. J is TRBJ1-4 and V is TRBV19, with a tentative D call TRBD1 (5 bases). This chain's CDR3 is CASSMGQGATNEKLFF. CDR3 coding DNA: TGTGCCAGTAGTATGGGGCAGGGTGCAACTAATGAAAAACTGTTTTTT.